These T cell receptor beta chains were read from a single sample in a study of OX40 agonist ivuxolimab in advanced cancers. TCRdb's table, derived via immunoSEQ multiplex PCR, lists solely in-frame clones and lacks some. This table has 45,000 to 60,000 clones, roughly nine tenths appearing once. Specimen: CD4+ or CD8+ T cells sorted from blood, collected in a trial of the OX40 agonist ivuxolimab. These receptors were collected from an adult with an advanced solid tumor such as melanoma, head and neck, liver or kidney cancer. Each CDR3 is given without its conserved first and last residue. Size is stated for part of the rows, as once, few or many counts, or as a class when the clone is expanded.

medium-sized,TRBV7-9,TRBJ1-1,ASSLRAGGETEAF
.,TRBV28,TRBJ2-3,ASSSDVMSGRSDTQY
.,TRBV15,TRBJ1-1,ATSRDGDIMNTEAF
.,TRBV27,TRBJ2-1,AVREGYNEQF
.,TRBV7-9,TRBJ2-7,ASSTTSGSPYEQY
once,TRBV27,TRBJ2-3,ASSPTSGGDTQY
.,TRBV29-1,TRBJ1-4,SVGTGDYEKLF
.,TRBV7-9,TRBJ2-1,ASSPTGGGSYNEQF
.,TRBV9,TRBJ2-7,ASSVASGGYEQY
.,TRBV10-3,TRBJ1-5,AISETPPGEGYQPQH
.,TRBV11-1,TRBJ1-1,ASSKAYRAENTEAF
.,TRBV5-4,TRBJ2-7,ASSAAGNSYEQY
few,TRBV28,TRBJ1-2,ASTRAANYGYT
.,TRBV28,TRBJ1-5,ASSLSTGGSQPQH
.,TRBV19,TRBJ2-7,ASSMKPTYYEQY
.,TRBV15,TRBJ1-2,ATSSDRSNYGYT
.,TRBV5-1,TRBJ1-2,ASSLDRVTDYGYT
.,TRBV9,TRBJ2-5,ASSVGETPAETQY
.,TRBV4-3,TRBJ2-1,ASSQDWDRGYNEQF
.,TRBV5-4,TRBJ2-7,ASSLDPTSGLYEQY
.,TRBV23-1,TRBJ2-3,ASSQSGGGSTDTQY
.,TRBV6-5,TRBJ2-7,ASTGQGGYEQY
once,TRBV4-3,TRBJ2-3,ASSQTSADTQY
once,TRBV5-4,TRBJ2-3,ASSMPLGGTDTQY
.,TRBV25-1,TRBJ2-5,ATSGETQY
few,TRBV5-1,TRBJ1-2,ASSLTGGDDYT
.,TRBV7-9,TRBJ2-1,ASSSQEVSYNEQF
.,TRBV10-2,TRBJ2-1,ASSPGHGGYNEQF
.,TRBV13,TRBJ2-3,ASSLTPDTQY
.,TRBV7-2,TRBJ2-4,ASSLGRELAKNIQY
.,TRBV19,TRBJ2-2,ASGGQDFNTGELF
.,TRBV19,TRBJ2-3,ASSIGQGDTQY
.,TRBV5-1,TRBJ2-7,ASSLETLVNEQY
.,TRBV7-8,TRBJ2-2,ASSLDPLAGGRTGELF
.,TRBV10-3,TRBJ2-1,AMATSGGAIYNEQF
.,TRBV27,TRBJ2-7,ASSTRDVPVGEQY
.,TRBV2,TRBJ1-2,ASKTGFSYT
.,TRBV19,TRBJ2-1,ASSIFRYNEQF
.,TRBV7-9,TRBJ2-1,ASSLVTYNEQF
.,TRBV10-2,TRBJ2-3,ASTPLGQVDTDTQY
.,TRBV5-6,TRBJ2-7,ASSARTGLSSYEQY
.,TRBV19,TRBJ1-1,ASSITPDTEAF
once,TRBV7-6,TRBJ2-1,ASSRGRPESSYNEQF
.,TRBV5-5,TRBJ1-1,ASSLVTGGRTEAF
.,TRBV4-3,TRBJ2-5,ASSHTRTPGETQY
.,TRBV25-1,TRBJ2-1,ASSAGGNEQF
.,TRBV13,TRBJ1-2,ASRQGAGLGDYGYT
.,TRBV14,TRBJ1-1,ASSPGQGAGTEAF
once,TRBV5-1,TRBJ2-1,ASSLSGGPLIEQF
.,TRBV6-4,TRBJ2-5,ATSGLAEETQY
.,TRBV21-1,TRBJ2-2,ASSSRDRGLKTGELF
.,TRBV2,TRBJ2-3,ASSDAGTSGGVLTDTQY
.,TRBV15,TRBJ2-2,ATSTGTDDTGELF
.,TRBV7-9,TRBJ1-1,ASSLSGGTEAF
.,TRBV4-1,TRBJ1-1,ASSHLGVNTEAF
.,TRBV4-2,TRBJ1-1,ASSQGQGLNTEAF
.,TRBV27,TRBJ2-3,ASRGTGGADTQY
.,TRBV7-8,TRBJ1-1,ASSRGSGTEAF
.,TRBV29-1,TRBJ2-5,SVEDPGHLQETQY